This T cell receptor beta chain emerged from a study of blood T cells in healthy people across ages. In germline, CDR1 is DFQATT, CDR2 SNEGSKA (reference sequence). The trim removed 1 base at V and 1 base at J, leaving 10 bases unmatched. This CDR3 has 17 residues. A second PCR of roughly 7 to 11 cycles used a sample-barcoded 5' primer and a J-beta primer mix. TCRdb used MiXCR to reprocess the 5' RACE reads, holding one entry per CDR3 protein. The table records hundreds of thousands of distinct CDR3 sequences, 40% to 50% of them present only once. The specimen sequenced was blood. This chain connects TRBV20-1 to TRBJ2-1, with 7 bases fitting TRBD2. This clonotype originated in a man aged 60 to 75 in good health. This CDR3 reads CSARGGTKEGSYNEQFF. DNA for the CDR3: TGCAGTGCTAGAGGTGGGACTAAAGAAGGTTCCTACAATGAGCAGTTCTTC.